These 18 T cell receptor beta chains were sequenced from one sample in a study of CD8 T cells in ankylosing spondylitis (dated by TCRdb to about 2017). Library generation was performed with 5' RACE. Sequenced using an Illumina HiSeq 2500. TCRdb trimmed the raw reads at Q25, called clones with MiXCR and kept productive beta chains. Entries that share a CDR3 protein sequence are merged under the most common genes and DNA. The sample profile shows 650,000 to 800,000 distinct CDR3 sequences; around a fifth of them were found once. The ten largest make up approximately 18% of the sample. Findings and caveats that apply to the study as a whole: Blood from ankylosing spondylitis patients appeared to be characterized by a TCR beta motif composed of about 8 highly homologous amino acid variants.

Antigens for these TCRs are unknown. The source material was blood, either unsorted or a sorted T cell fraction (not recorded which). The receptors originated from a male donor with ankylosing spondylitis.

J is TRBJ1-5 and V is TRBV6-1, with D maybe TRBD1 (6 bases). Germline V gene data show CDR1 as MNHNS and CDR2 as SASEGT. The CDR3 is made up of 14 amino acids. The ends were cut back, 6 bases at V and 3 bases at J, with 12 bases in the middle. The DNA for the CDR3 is TGTGCCAGCAGACTAGGACAGTTCAATCAGCCCCAGCATTTT. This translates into CASRLGQFNQPQHF.

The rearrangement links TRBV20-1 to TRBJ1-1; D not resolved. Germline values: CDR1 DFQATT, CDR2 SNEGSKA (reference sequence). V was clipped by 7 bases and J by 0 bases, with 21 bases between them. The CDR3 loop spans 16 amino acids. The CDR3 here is CSDTSISGRMNTEAFF. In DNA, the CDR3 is TGCAGTGACACGTCCATCTCCGGGCGGATGAACACTGAAGCTTTCTTT.

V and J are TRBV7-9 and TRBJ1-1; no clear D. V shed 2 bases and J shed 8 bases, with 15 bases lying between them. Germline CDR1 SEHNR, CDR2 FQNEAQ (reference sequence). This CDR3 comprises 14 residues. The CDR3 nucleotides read TGTGCCAGCAGCTTATTGAAAGGGAAGTGGGAAGCTTTCTTT. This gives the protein CASSLLKGKWEAFF.

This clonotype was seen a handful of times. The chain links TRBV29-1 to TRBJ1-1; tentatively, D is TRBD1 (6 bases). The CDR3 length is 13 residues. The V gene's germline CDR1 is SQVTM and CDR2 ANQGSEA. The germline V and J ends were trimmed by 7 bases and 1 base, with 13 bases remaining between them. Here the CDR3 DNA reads TGCAGCGCCCCGGGACATAGGAACACTGAAGCTTTCTTT. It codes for CSAPGHRNTEAFF.

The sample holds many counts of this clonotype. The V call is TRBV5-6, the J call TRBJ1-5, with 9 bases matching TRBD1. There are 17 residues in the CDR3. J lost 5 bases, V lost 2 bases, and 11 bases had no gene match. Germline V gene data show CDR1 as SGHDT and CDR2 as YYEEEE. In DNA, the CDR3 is TGTGCCAGCAGCTTCCGTCCCGGGACAGGGAACCATCAGCCCCAGCATTTT. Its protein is CASSFRPGTGNHQPQHF.

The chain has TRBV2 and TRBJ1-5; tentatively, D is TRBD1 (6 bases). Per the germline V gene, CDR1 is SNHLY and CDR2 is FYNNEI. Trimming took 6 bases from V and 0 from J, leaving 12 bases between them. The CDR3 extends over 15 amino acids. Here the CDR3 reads CASSYRDNSNQPQHF. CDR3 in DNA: TGTGCCAGCAGCTACAGGGATAATAGCAATCAGCCCCAGCATTTT.

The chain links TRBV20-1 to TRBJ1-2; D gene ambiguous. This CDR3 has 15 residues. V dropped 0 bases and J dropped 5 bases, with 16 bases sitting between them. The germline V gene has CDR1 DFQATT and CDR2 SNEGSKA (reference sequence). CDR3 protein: CSARELATFGYGYTF. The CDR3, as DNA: TGCAGTGCTAGAGAATTGGCAACCTTTGGGTATGGCTACACCTTC.

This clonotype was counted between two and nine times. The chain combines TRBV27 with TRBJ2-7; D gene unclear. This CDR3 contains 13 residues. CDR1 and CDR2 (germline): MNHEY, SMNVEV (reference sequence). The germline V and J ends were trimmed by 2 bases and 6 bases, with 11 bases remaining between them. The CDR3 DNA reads TGTGCCAGCAGTTTAATCGGGCCAGCCGAGCAGTACTTC. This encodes CASSLIGPAEQYF.

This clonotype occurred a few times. The CDR3 DNA is TGCGCCAGCACCGACGGGACTAGCGGGGAAGGTGAGCAGTTCTTC. Protein sequence: CASTDGTSGEGEQFF. The V gene is TRBV5-1, the J gene TRBJ2-1; the match to TRBD2 covers 13 bases. The CDR3 totals 15 residues. CDR1 and CDR2 from the germline V gene are SGHRS and YFSETQ. V was pared by 6 bases and J by 9 bases, with 9 bases of the junction left unmatched.

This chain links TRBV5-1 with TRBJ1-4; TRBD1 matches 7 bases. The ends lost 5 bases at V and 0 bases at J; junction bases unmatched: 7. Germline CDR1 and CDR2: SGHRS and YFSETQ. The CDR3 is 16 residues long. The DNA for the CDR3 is TGCGCCAGCAGGTCGGGACAGCCCGCAACTAATGAAAAACTGTTTTTT. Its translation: CASRSGQPATNEKLFF.

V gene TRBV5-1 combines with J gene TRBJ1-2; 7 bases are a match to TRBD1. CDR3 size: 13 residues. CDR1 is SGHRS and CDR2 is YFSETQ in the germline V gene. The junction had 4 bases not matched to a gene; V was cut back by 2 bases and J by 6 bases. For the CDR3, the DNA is TGCGCCAGCAGCTTTGGGGACAGAAATGGCTACACCTTC. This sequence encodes CASSFGDRNGYTF.

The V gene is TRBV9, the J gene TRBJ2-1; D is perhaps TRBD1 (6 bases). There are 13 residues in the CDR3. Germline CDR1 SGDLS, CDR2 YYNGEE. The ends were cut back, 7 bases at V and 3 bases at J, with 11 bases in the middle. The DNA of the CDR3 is TGTGCCAGCCCTGGACAGAACTACAATGAGCAGTTCTTC. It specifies CASPGQNYNEQFF.

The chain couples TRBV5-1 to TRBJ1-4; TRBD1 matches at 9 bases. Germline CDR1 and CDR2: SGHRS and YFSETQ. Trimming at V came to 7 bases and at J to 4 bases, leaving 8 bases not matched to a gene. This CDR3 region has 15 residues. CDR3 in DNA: TGCGCCAGCTGCTCCCGGGGACAGGGTAATGAAAAACTGTTTTTT. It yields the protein CASCSRGQGNEKLFF.

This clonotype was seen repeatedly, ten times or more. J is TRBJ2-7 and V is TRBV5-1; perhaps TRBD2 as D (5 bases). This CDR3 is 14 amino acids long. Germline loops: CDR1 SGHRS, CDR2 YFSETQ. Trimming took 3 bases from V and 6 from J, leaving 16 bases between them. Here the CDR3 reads CASSWAGPPGEQYF. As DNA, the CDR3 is TGCGCCAGCAGCTGGGCGGGTCCTCCGGGCGAGCAGTACTTC. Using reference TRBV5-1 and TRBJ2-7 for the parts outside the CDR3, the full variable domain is KAGVTQTPRYLIKTRGQQVTLSCSPISGHRSVSWYQQTPGQGLQFLFEYFSETQRNKGNFPGRFSGRQFSNSRSEMNVSTLELGDSALYLCASSWAGPPGEQYFGPGTRLTVT.

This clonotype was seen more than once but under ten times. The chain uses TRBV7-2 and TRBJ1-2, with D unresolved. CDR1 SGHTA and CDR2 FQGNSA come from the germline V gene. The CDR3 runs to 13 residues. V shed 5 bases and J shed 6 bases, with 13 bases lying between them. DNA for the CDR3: TGTGCCAGCAGCCCGTTGAGAGAAGATGGCTACACCTTC. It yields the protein CASSPLREDGYTF. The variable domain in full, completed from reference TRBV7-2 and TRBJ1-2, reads GAGVSQSPSNKVTEKGKDVELRCDPISGHTALYWYRQSLGQGLEFLIYFQGNSAPDKSGLPSDRFSAERTGGSVSTLTIQRTQQEDSAVYLCASSPLREDGYTFGSGTRLTVV.

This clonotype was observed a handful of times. DNA for the CDR3: TGTGCCAGCAGTTTAAGTCCGGGGGCAACTAATGAAAAACTGTTTTTT. Amino acid sequence: CASSLSPGATNEKLFF. The V gene is TRBV12-3 or TRBV12-4, the J gene TRBJ1-4; TRBD1 might be the D (5 bases). Trimming took 2 bases from V and 0 from J, leaving 10 bases between them. The CDR3 covers 16 residues.

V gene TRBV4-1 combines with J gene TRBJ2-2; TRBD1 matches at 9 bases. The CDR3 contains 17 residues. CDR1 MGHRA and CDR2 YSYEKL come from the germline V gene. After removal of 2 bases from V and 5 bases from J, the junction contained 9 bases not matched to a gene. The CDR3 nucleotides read TGCGCCAGCAGCCAAACAACCGGGACAGGGATTACCGGGGAGCTGTTTTTT. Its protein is CASSQTTGTGITGELFF.

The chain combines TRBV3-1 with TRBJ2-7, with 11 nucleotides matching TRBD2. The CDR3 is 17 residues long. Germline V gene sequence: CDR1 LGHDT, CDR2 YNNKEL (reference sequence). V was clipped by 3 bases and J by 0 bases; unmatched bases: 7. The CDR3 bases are TGTGCCAGCAGCCATGACACGGGACTAGCGGACTCCTACGAGCAGTACTTC. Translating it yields CASSHDTGLADSYEQYF.